Below, 5 T cell receptor beta chains from the same sample are listed, as sequenced in a study of T cell repertoires in ileal Crohn's disease. Sequencing used immunoSEQ multiplex PCR; TCRdb keeps in-frame clones, though not all of them. The sample has 13,000 to 15,000 clones; around nine tenths are singletons. The sequenced sample was ileal tissue. The receptors derive from an adult with Crohn's disease.

This chain uses TRBV5-1 with TRBJ1-2, with 9 bases fitting TRBD1. Trimming removed 4 bases from V and 7 bases from J; junction bases left unmatched: 5. Germline values: CDR1 SGHRS, CDR2 YFSETQ. The CDR3 spans 13 residues. The CDR3: CASSPGQGSGYTF. CDR3 bases: TGCGCCAGCAGCCCAGGACAGGGGTCTGGCTACACCTTC. The variable domain in full, completed from reference TRBV5-1 and TRBJ1-2, reads KAGVTQTPRYLIKTRGQQVTLSCSPISGHRSVSWYQQTPGQGLQFLFEYFSETQRNKGNFPGRFSGRQFSNSRSEMNVSTLELGDSALYLCASSPGQGSGYTFGSGTRLTVV.

The chain links TRBV5-4 to TRBJ2-7; TRBD1 matches at 9 bases. The CDR3 covers 14 residues. Germline values: CDR1 SGHNT, CDR2 YYREEE (reference sequence). With V trimmed by 4 bases and J by 7 bases, 9 bases remained unmatched. The CDR3 nucleotides are TGTGCCAGCAGCACGGACAGGGGAGCGAGAGAGCAGTACTTC. This sequence encodes CASSTDRGAREQYF.

This clone was observed a single time. The chain joins TRBV7-3 to TRBJ2-2, with a possible D match to TRBD1 (5 bases). Trimming removed 8 bases at V and 2 bases at J, with 15 bases between. CDR1 is SGHTA and CDR2 is FQGTGA in the germline V gene. There are 15 residues in the CDR3. CDR3 residues: CASAPGQTNTGELFF. CDR3 coding DNA: TGTGCCAGCGCACCTGGACAAACAAACACCGGGGAGCTGTTTTTT.

The rearrangement joins TRBV6-5 to TRBJ2-5, with TRBD2 matching 8 bases. Germline-derived CDR1 and CDR2 are MNHEY and SVGAGI. V trimming: 2 bases; J trimming: 2 bases; junction bases outside the gene matches: 7. This CDR3 region has 16 residues. The CDR3 protein is CASSYVLTSGQETQYF. The CDR3 DNA follows: TGTGCCAGCAGTTACGTATTAACTAGCGGACAAGAGACCCAGTACTTC.

The CDR3 loop is CASSPLPTGPNSPLHF. In nucleotides, the CDR3 is TGTGCCAGCTCACCACTCCCGACAGGACCGAATTCACCCCTCCACTTT. The V gene is TRBV18, the J gene TRBJ1-6; the D gene is possibly TRBD1 (6 bases). The CDR3 extends over 16 amino acids. The germline V gene has CDR1 KGHSH and CDR2 LQKENI. The V end was cut by 1 base, the J end by 7 bases, with 14 bases between.